These 27 T cell receptor beta chains originate from one sample sequenced in a study of T cell responses to AZD1222 COVID-19 vaccine. The method was immunoSEQ multiplex PCR; TCRdb's version includes in-frame clones alone and lacks a portion of them. Among about 110,000 clones listed, about nine tenths were seen once. This specimen was peripheral blood, taken on day 0 of AZD1222 vaccination. The receptor set was obtained from an adult in good health.

The genes are TRBV15 and TRBJ1-2, with D possibly matching TRBD1 (5 bases). This CDR3 is 13 amino acids long. Between the trimmed V and J ends, which lost 0 bases and 7 bases, there was a span of 9 bases. The germline CDR1 and CDR2 sequences are LNHNV and YYDKDF (reference sequence). Here the CDR3 DNA reads TGTGCCACCAGCAGAGAGGGGGTCGGTGGCTACACCTTC. This gives the protein CATSREGVGGYTF.

The rearrangement joins TRBV2 to TRBJ2-7, with D uncertain. The germline V gene has CDR1 SNHLY and CDR2 FYNNEI. The CDR3 extends over 11 amino acids. Between the trimmed V and J ends, which lost 8 bases and 6 bases, there was a span of 11 bases. CDR3 sequence (DNA): TGTGCCAGCCGGTATTCCCTCGAGCAGTACTTC. It encodes CASRYSLEQYF.

V and J are TRBV11-1 and TRBJ2-1; 7 positions agree with TRBD1. J lost 8 bases, V lost 5 bases, and 9 bases had no gene match. The CDR3 has 14 residues. Germline values: CDR1 SGHAT, CDR2 FQDESV (reference sequence). The CDR3 bases are TGTGCCAGCAGCCAAAAACAGGGGCGTGATGAGCAGTTCTTC. It specifies CASSQKQGRDEQFF.

This clone was detected only once. The chain couples TRBV7-2 to TRBJ1-5; D ambiguous. CDR3 length: 14 residues. The germline V gene has CDR1 SGHTA and CDR2 FQGNSA. The V gene lost 3 bases and the J gene lost 4 bases, with 10 bases spanning the gap. In DNA, the CDR3 is TGTGCCAGCAGCTTTAAGACGGGTAATCAGCCCCAGCATTTT. Its translation: CASSFKTGNQPQHF. Together with reference TRBV7-2 and TRBJ1-5, the CDR3 gives the full variable domain: GAGVSQSPSNKVTEKGKDVELRCDPISGHTALYWYRQSLGQGLEFLIYFQGNSAPDKSGLPSDRFSAERTGGSVSTLTIQRTQQEDSAVYLCASSFKTGNQPQHFGDGTRLSIL.

The chain uses TRBV9 and TRBJ1-5; 8 nucleotides match TRBD1. This CDR3 is built from 13 residues. CDR1 and CDR2 (germline): SGDLS, YYNGEE. V dropped 5 bases and J dropped 5; count of bases not matched to a gene: 3. The CDR3 nucleotides are TGTGCCAGCAGTATGACAGGGGATCAGCCCCAGCATTTT. Protein sequence: CASSMTGDQPQHF.

This sequence joins TRBV19 and TRBJ1-1; D gene ambiguous. Germline V lookup: CDR1 LNHDA, CDR2 SQIVND (reference sequence). V was cut by 5 bases and J by 5 bases, with 15 bases left in between. This CDR3 spans 14 amino acids. CDR3 region: CASSPSGRWTEAFF. The CDR3 DNA sequence: TGTGCCAGTAGTCCCTCAGGTAGGTGGACTGAAGCTTTCTTT.

The genes are TRBV7-2 and TRBJ2-7; D perhaps matches TRBD1 (6 bases). V gave up 0 bases and J gave up 6 bases, with 9 bases separating them. The CDR3 extends over 13 amino acids. CDR1 and CDR2 (germline): SGHTA, FQGNSA. The CDR3 sequence is CASSLARGTEQYF. CDR3 DNA sequence: TGTGCCAGCAGCTTAGCAAGGGGGACCGAGCAGTACTTC.

V is TRBV19 and J is TRBJ1-1; TRBD1 is a possible D gene (5 bases). Deletions cut 7 bases from V and 4 bases from J, with 16 bases between. Germline V gene data show CDR1 as LNHDA and CDR2 as SQIVND (reference sequence). There are 14 residues in the CDR3. DNA of the CDR3: TGTGCCAGTACCCGGGACCGGTCAGGCACTGAAGCTTTCTTT. It specifies CASTRDRSGTEAFF. Variable domain in full (rest from reference TRBV19 and TRBJ1-1): DGGITQSPKYLFRKEGQNVTLSCEQNLNHDAMYWYRQDPGQGLRLIYYSQIVNDFQKGDIAEGYSVSREKKESFPLTVTSAQKNPTAFYLCASTRDRSGTEAFFGQGTRLTVV.

The chain couples TRBV3-1 (or the pseudogene TRBV3-2) to TRBJ2-7; D is unresolved. The CDR3 sequence is 15 residues long. Germline loops: CDR1 LGHDT, CDR2 YNNKEL (reference sequence). Trimming pared 5 bases from V and 0 bases from J, leaving 14 bases between. The CDR3 bases are TGTGCCAGCAGCGTATCTGGAGCGAACTCCTACGAGCAGTACTTC. This sequence encodes CASSVSGANSYEQYF.

The chain recombines TRBV2 with TRBJ1-1; D gene uncertain. CDR3 length equals 16 residues. Germline assignment: CDR1 SNHLY and CDR2 FYNNEI. Trimming shortened V by 4 bases and J by 0 bases, and 15 bases separated the two germline ends. The CDR3 DNA is TGTGCCAGCAGTGGGGCCCGTATTAACGTGAACACTGAAGCTTTCTTT. The encoded protein is CASSGARINVNTEAFF.

This chain joins TRBV11-2 and TRBJ2-7; TRBD2 matches at 8 bases. V shed 3 bases and J 2 bases; nucleotides not matched to a gene: 6. The CDR3 runs 15 residues. Germline V gives CDR1 SGHAT, CDR2 FQNNGV. The CDR3, as DNA: TGTGCCAGCAGCTTTGTGCGCGGGGGGCCCTACGAGCAGTACTTC. As protein: CASSFVRGGPYEQYF.

The chain joins TRBV12-3 or TRBV12-4 to TRBJ1-5, with D perhaps TRBD1 (5 bases). Trimming cost V 2 bases and J 5 bases, with 7 bases left between them. The CDR3 has 13 residues. DNA of the CDR3: TGTGCCAGCAGTTTATCGGGGGATCAGCCCCAGCATTTT. This gives the protein CASSLSGDQPQHF.

In nucleotides, the CDR3 is TGTGCCAGTAGTGTCACCTCGACAGGGAACTATGGCTACACCTTC. Translation gives CASSVTSTGNYGYTF. This rearrangement joins TRBV19 to TRBJ1-2, with 7 bases aligning to TRBD1. V shed 5 bases, J shed 2 bases, and the junction held 8 bases outside the gene matches. This CDR3 has 15 amino acids. CDR1 and CDR2 (germline): LNHDA, SQIVND (reference sequence).

The chain combines TRBV2 with TRBJ2-7, with D unclear. From germline, CDR1 is SNHLY and CDR2 FYNNEI. The V gene lost 4 bases and the J gene lost 9 bases, with 16 bases spanning the gap. CDR3 size: 13 residues. The CDR3, as DNA: TGTGCCAGCAGTGCCGGAGTTCGGGTTCGGCAGTACTTC. Translation: CASSAGVRVRQYF.

The chain recombines TRBV29-1 with TRBJ2-2; 8 nucleotides line up with TRBD2. This CDR3 spans 13 amino acids. Per germline, CDR1 SQVTM and CDR2 ANQGSEA. The V gene end was trimmed by 4 bases and the J gene end by 7 bases; junction bases not matched to a gene: 5. The CDR3 region is CSVASGSGGELFF. The CDR3 nucleotides are TGCAGCGTTGCCAGCGGGAGCGGCGGGGAGCTGTTTTTT.

The genes are TRBV2 and TRBJ1-2, with 7 bases identical to TRBD1. Looked up from germline, CDR1 is SNHLY and CDR2 is FYNNEI. The length of the CDR3 is 12 residues. The CDR3 DNA reads TGTTCAACCCGGGACAGAAACTATGGCTACACCTTC. The encoded protein is CSTRDRNYGYTF. Combining the CDR3 with reference TRBV2 and TRBJ1-2 gives the whole variable domain EPEVTQTPSHQVTQMGQEVILRCVPISNHLYFYWYRQILGQKVEFLVSFYNNEISEKSEIFDDQFSVERPDGSNFTLKIRSTKLEDSAMYFCSTRDRNYGYTFGSGTRLTVV.

This clone appeared a single time. The chain is built from TRBV5-6 and TRBJ1-3; a weak D match, TRBD1 (5 bases). From germline, CDR1 is SGHDT and CDR2 YYEEEE. Between the trimmed V and J ends, which lost 1 base and 2 bases, there was a span of 10 bases. This CDR3 region has 15 residues. CDR3 coding DNA: TGTGCCAGCAGCTTGATGGGGCAAGCTGGAAACACCATATATTTT. Protein product: CASSLMGQAGNTIYF.

The chain has TRBV7-9 and TRBJ1-2; 7 bases map to TRBD1. The V and J ends lost 5 bases and 6 bases, in that order; junction bases with no gene match: 9. Germline CDR1 is SEHNR and CDR2 is FQNEAQ (reference sequence). The CDR3 totals 14 residues. The CDR3, as DNA: TGTGCCAGCAGCACATCCGGGACAGTGAATGGCTACACCTTC. It encodes CASSTSGTVNGYTF.

The chain is built from TRBV19 and TRBJ1-5; D ambiguous. The germline V gene has CDR1 LNHDA and CDR2 SQIVND (reference sequence). The CDR3 is made up of 18 amino acids. V was cut by 0 bases and J by 0 bases, with 15 bases left in between. This CDR3 reads CASSIEVVTAYSNQPQHF. The CDR3 coding sequence is TGTGCCAGTAGTATAGAGGTAGTTACAGCTTATAGCAATCAGCCCCAGCATTTT.

This sequence joins TRBV7-8 and TRBJ2-5; 7 nucleotides line up with TRBD2. The CDR3 loop spans 14 amino acids. The germline CDR1 and CDR2 sequences are SGHVS and FQNEAQ. Trimming took 5 bases from V and 9 from J; bases not matched to a gene: 12. CDR3 residues: CASSPGRAGNAQYF. For the CDR3, the DNA is TGTGCCAGCAGCCCGGGGAGGGCAGGCAACGCCCAGTACTTC.

DNA for the CDR3: TGCGCCAGCAGTGAGAGGCTAGCGGGCGTGGGGGAGCAGTACTTC. Its protein is CASSERLAGVGEQYF. The genes are TRBV10-2 and TRBJ2-7, with 8 bases fitting TRBD2. The V gene's germline CDR1 is WSHSY and CDR2 SAAADI. The V and J ends lost 2 bases and 7 bases, in that order; junction bases with no gene match: 10. The CDR3 loop spans 15 amino acids.

This chain connects TRBV27 to TRBJ2-7; D unclear. Trimming stripped 2 bases from V and 2 bases from J, with 22 bases between. The CDR3 consists of 18 residues. CDR1 is MNHEY and CDR2 is SMNVEV in the germline V gene (reference sequence). CDR3 sequence reads: CASSLGIWYALGAYEQYF. Written as DNA, the CDR3 is TGTGCCAGCAGTTTAGGGATTTGGTACGCTCTGGGCGCCTACGAGCAGTACTTC.

The chain uses TRBV7-9 and TRBJ2-5; 10 bases align to TRBD2. The CDR3 is 15 amino acids. After removal of 1 base from V and 4 bases from J, the junction contained 3 bases not matched to a gene. The germline CDR1 and CDR2 sequences are SEHNR and FQNEAQ (reference sequence). The chain's CDR3 is CASSLVVAGGETQYF. The DNA of the CDR3 is TGTGCCAGCAGCTTAGTCGTAGCGGGAGGAGAGACCCAGTACTTC.

The V gene is TRBV5-6, the J gene TRBJ2-1; 8 bases align to TRBD1. Germline values: CDR1 SGHDT, CDR2 YYEEEE. The ends lost 2 bases at V and 8 bases at J; junction bases unmatched: 12. The CDR3 contains 16 residues. CDR3 in DNA: TGTGCCAGCAGCTTTAATCCGGGACAGGCTAAACATGAGCAGTTCTTC. Protein: CASSFNPGQAKHEQFF.

The V gene is TRBV4-1, the J gene TRBJ1-4, with D hard to call. The CDR3 sequence is 15 residues long. V was pared by 1 base and J by 10 bases, with 16 bases between. Germline values: CDR1 MGHRA, CDR2 YSYEKL. The CDR3 DNA is TGCGCCAGCAGCCAAGTCCCGGATTCTCGAGGAAAACTGTTTTTT. Translation gives CASSQVPDSRGKLFF.

In this sample, this clone turned up once. The rearrangement links TRBV6-5 to TRBJ1-1; tentative D call: TRBD1 (6 bases). The CDR3 extends over 15 amino acids. V shed 6 bases and J shed 4 bases, with 18 bases lying between them. Germline V gene sequence: CDR1 MNHEY, CDR2 SVGAGI. The chain's CDR3 is CASRTGQPQGTEAFF. CDR3 nucleotides: TGTGCCAGCAGAACTGGACAGCCTCAGGGCACTGAAGCTTTCTTT.

This chain joins TRBV7-3 and TRBJ1-3; unclear D gene. With 5 bases removed from V and 0 bases from J, the gap between germline ends came to 17 bases. Germline CDR1 is SGHTA and CDR2 is FQGTGA. The CDR3 is made up of 17 amino acids. DNA for the CDR3: TGTGCCAGCAGCCAAAAGACGCAGTGCTTCTCTGGAAACACCATATATTTT. Amino acid sequence: CASSQKTQCFSGNTIYF.